The rows below give T cell receptor beta chains drawn from one sample of a study of T cell repertoires in cytomegalovirus infection. Each CDR3 protein is one row after TCRdb ran MiXCR on the reads. The repertoire consists of approximately 180,000 distinct CDR3 sequences, with less than 9.5% occurring once and the leading ten covering about 5%. The sequencing input was PBMCs. The receptors were sampled from a human donor in good health (CMV status not recorded). Some clones in this sample may be carry-over from other donors' samples. Each CDR3 is given without its conserved first and last residue. D genes are given only for firm matches.

>.|TRBJ2-3|TRBV7-2
ASSLEGFSDTQY
>.|TRBJ2-5|TRBV28
ASSFGRRQETQY
>TRBD1|TRBJ1-4|TRBV29-1
SVGQGTKAEKLF
>TRBD1|TRBJ1-5|TRBV12-3/TRBV12-4
ASRKDRGGNQPQH
>TRBD1|TRBJ1-2|TRBV19
ASSPGGRPNYGYT
>TRBD2|TRBJ2-1|TRBV5-8
ASSQGLAGGPIDEQF
>.|TRBJ2-1|TRBV6-2/TRBV6-3
ASSDFINEQF
>.|TRBJ2-2|TRBV14
ASRSSIGELF
>TRBD2|TRBJ2-1|TRBV7-8
ASSFSSGGPRVNSNEQF
>TRBD1|TRBJ2-5|TRBV2
ASSEARTGSETQY
>.|TRBJ2-1|TRBV6-6
ASSYTALLDPRF
>TRBD1|TRBJ1-4|TRBV27
ASSSDRAGWLF
>.|TRBJ2-1|TRBV19
ASSPSPRNEQF
>TRBD2|TRBJ2-3|TRBV4-1
ASSQEALAADTQY
>TRBD1|TRBJ1-1|TRBV19
ASSISGTANTEAF
>.|TRBJ2-5|TRBV7-3
ASSLIPGSTQETQY
>TRBD1|TRBJ1-5|TRBV7-9
ASSQGAGQPQH
>.|TRBJ2-5|TRBV20-1
SAGDTYQETQY
>TRBD1|TRBJ2-7|TRBV7-9
ASSPRGQREQY
>TRBD1|TRBJ2-3|TRBV28
ASSLDRADTDTQY
>TRBD2|TRBJ2-4|TRBV12-3/TRBV12-4
ASSSRPRLAGERGKNIQY
>.|TRBJ2-7|TRBV7-2
ASSLSGLLYEQY
>TRBD1|TRBJ1-5|TRBV29-1
SVGGDRDSRPQH
>TRBD2|TRBJ2-4|TRBV3-1
ASSPRTSGGKNIQY
>TRBD1|TRBJ1-1|TRBV6-5
ASKRGPVNTEAF
>.|TRBJ1-6|TRBV2
ASRLGLNNSPLH
>.|TRBJ1-2|TRBV12-3/TRBV12-4
ASTFLRGYGYT
>TRBD1|TRBJ2-5|TRBV5-1
ASPSGTDQETQY
>.|TRBJ2-3|TRBV19
ASSDGGTDTQY
>TRBD1|TRBJ2-1|TRBV7-2
ASSHNPPTVESTGDRGTYNEQF
>.|TRBJ1-5|TRBV20-1
SARDFGGGNQPQH
>.|TRBJ2-1|TRBV7-2
ASSLGGLSEQF
>.|TRBJ1-4|TRBV29-1
SVDGGLDEKLF
>.|TRBJ2-3|TRBV28
ASSLLRGGKGDTQY
>.|TRBJ1-2|TRBV6-2/TRBV6-3
ASSYYVGYT
>.|TRBJ1-4|TRBV28
ASSSSGMGEKLF
>TRBD2|TRBJ2-3|TRBV7-8
ASWLGTSGRVADTQY
>.|TRBJ1-3|TRBV20-1
SARDPNTIY
>.|TRBJ1-5|TRBV7-2
ASSLASLSNQPQH
>.|TRBJ2-3|TRBV7-6
ASSRLGADTQY
>TRBD1|TRBJ1-3|TRBV5-1
ASSLDRGGNTIY
>.|TRBJ1-1|TRBV6-2/TRBV6-3
ASRKEAGEAF
>.|TRBJ2-1|TRBV27
ASSFRGAKQF
>TRBD1|TRBJ2-3|TRBV10-3
AINPGQGIDTQY
>TRBD2|TRBJ2-2|TRBV20-1
SARDGTSGRRTGELF
>.|TRBJ1-1|TRBV7-8
ASSWGGGANTEAF
>.|TRBJ1-1|TRBV7-8
ASSRRVTYTEAF
>TRBD2|TRBJ2-3|TRBV7-3
ASSSGLASDTQY
>.|TRBJ2-7|TRBV12-3/TRBV12-4
ASSHGRRTYEQY
>.|TRBJ2-7|TRBV20-1
SAGQARASGDEQY
>.|TRBJ2-5|TRBV7-2
ASSPGLLQETQY
>.|TRBJ2-2|TRBV6-2/TRBV6-3
ASIPQRIKAGTGELF
>.|TRBJ2-7|TRBV7-2
ASSFPGTVGEQY
>TRBD2|TRBJ2-1|TRBV7-2
ASSLWGGTSGGVWNEQF
>.|TRBJ2-6|TRBV7-9
ASSSTGSGANVLT